These T cell receptor beta chains were read from a single sample in a study of CD8 T cells in Susac syndrome. TCRdb re-analysed the immunoSEQ multiplex PCR reads in MiXCR, keeping a single row per CDR3 protein. This sample carries some 68,000 distinct CDR3 sequences, 90% to 95% of them seen once, and the ten largest clones take approximately 0.15%. Material for sequencing was CD4+ T cells from PBMCs. The receptor source for this set is a human donor with Susac syndrome. CDR3s include the opening cysteine and the closing phenylalanine or tryptophan. Fields, in order: V gene, J gene, CDR3 length, clone size, D gene, CDR3 protein, CDR3 DNA. A D gene is named only where the DNA matches it firmly. Rows give clone size only sometimes, using once, few, many, or a class for an expanded clone.

>TRBV6-1|TRBJ1-6|16|NA|TRBD1
CASKKDGQGATSPLHF
TGTGCCAGCAAAAAGGATGGACAGGGGGCAACTTCACCCCTCCACTTT
>TRBV5-4|TRBJ2-7|14|NA|TRBD1
CASSSDRDPYEQYF
TGTGCCAGCAGCTCCGACAGGGACCCTTACGAGCAGTACTTC
>TRBV7-2|TRBJ2-3|13|NA|NA
CASSLDTTDTQYF
TGTGCCAGCAGCTTAGACACCACAGATACGCAGTATTTT
>TRBV20-1|TRBJ1-2|16|NA|NA
CSASGMGDRTDYGYTF
TGCAGTGCTAGTGGCATGGGCGACAGAACCGACTATGGCTACACCTTC
>TRBV19|TRBJ2-3|13|NA|NA
CASPSGRYDTQYF
TGTGCCAGTCCCTCTGGACGTTACGATACGCAGTATTTT
>TRBV21-1|TRBJ2-1|11|NA|NA
CASLRRNEQFF
TGTGCCAGCCTAAGGAGGAATGAGCAGTTCTTC
>TRBV10-3|TRBJ2-1|15|NA|NA
CAISESTSLANEQFF
TGTGCCATCAGTGAGTCTACTAGTTTGGCGAATGAGCAGTTCTTC
>TRBV3-1|TRBJ1-6|18|NA|NA
CASRRGRAFDTYNSPLHF
TGTGCCAGCCGGCGGGGCAGGGCGTTCGACACCTATAATTCACCCCTCCACTTT
>TRBV18|TRBJ1-2|14|NA|NA
CASSPISLDYGYTF
TGTGCCAGCTCACCAATTTCGCTGGACTATGGCTACACCTTC
>TRBV2|TRBJ1-2|13|NA|NA
CASREGGYYGYTF
TGTGCCAGCAGGGAGGGGGGATACTATGGCTACACCTTC
>TRBV6-2/TRBV6-3|TRBJ2-1|17|NA|NA
CASTRSSYASSYNEQFF
TGTGCCAGCACCCGGTCTTCCTATGCGAGCTCCTACAATGAGCAGTTCTTC
>TRBV28|TRBJ1-5|15|NA|TRBD1
CASSSWTGGNQPQHF
TGTGCCAGCAGTTCTTGGACAGGGGGCAATCAGCCCCAGCATTTT
>TRBV3-1|TRBJ1-1|13|NA|TRBD1
CASRGTGVKGAFF
TGTGCCAGCAGGGGGACAGGGGTCAAGGGAGCTTTCTTT
>TRBV12-3/TRBV12-4|TRBJ2-5|16|NA|NA
CASSPYQQGNQETQYF
TGTGCCAGCAGCCCATACCAACAGGGAAACCAAGAGACCCAGTACTTC
>TRBV7-3|TRBJ1-1|13|NA|NA
CASSSSGGTEAFF
TGTGCCAGCAGCTCCTCGGGGGGCACTGAAGCTTTCTTT
>TRBV9|TRBJ2-5|14|NA|TRBD2
CASSYSGDQETQYF
TGTGCCAGCAGCTATAGCGGGGATCAAGAGACCCAGTACTTC
>TRBV20-1|TRBJ2-3|17|NA|TRBD2
CSAASGTSGGLTDTQYF
TGCAGTGCCGCAAGCGGGACTAGCGGGGGTTTAACAGATACGCAGTATTTT
>TRBV27|TRBJ2-3|15|NA|TRBD1
CASSWTGRSTDTQYF
TGTGCCAGCAGTTGGACAGGGAGGTCCACAGATACGCAGTATTTT
>TRBV19|TRBJ1-5|15|NA|NA
CASSILRQGNQPQHF
TGTGCCAGTAGTATACTCCGGCAGGGTAATCAGCCCCAGCATTTT
>TRBV13|TRBJ2-3|20|NA|NA
CASSLEEKGSVRLRVGTQYF
TGTGCCAGCAGCTTAGAGGAGAAAGGATCGGTACGACTAAGGGTCGGTACGCAGTATTTT
>TRBV14|TRBJ2-7|12|NA|NA
CASSQNSYEQYF
TGTGCCAGCAGCCAGAACTCCTACGAGCAGTACTTC
>TRBV5-8|TRBJ1-1|16|NA|NA
CASSLGQILLNTEAFF
TGTGCCAGCAGCTTGGGACAGATCCTGCTAAACACTGAAGCTTTCTTT
>TRBV6-5|TRBJ2-7|16|NA|TRBD1
CASSYGTGSLSYEQYF
TGTGCCAGCAGTTACGGGACAGGGAGCCTCTCCTACGAGCAGTACTTC
>TRBV20-1|TRBJ2-6|15|NA|TRBD1
CSASDRAAGANVLTF
TGCAGTGCCTCGGACAGGGCCGCTGGGGCCAACGTCCTGACTTTC
>TRBV20-1|TRBJ1-5|13|NA|NA
CSARSQLNQPQHF
TGCAGTGCTAGAAGTCAGCTCAATCAGCCCCAGCATTTT
>TRBV29-1|TRBJ2-3|13|NA|NA
CSVGGGYTDTQYF
TGCAGCGTTGGCGGGGGCTACACAGATACGCAGTATTTT
>TRBV20-1|TRBJ2-6|13|NA|NA
CSAREQGVGVLTF
TGCAGTGCTAGGGAACAGGGAGTCGGCGTCCTGACTTTC
>TRBV11-2|TRBJ2-5|15|NA|TRBD1
CASSQGGTGARAQYF
TGTGCCAGCAGCCAAGGAGGGACAGGGGCTCGGGCCCAGTACTTC
>TRBV7-6|TRBJ1-1|11|NA|NA
CASSLAGLAFF
TGTGCCAGCAGCTTAGCGGGGTTGGCTTTCTTT
>TRBV5-1|TRBJ1-2|13|few|TRBD1
CASSFRGQEGYTF
TGCGCCAGCAGCTTCAGGGGGCAGGAGGGCTACACCTTC
>TRBV5-1|TRBJ2-4|14|few|NA
CASSLEVVGNIQYF
TGCGCCAGCAGCTTGGAGGTGGTTGGGAACATTCAGTACTTC
>TRBV28|TRBJ1-6|15|NA|NA
CASRTSGGNNSPLHF
TGTGCCAGCAGGACCTCAGGAGGTAATAATTCACCCCTCCACTTT
>TRBV2|TRBJ1-6|11|NA|NA
CASSVHSPLHF
TGTGCCAGCAGTGTTCATTCACCCCTCCACTTT